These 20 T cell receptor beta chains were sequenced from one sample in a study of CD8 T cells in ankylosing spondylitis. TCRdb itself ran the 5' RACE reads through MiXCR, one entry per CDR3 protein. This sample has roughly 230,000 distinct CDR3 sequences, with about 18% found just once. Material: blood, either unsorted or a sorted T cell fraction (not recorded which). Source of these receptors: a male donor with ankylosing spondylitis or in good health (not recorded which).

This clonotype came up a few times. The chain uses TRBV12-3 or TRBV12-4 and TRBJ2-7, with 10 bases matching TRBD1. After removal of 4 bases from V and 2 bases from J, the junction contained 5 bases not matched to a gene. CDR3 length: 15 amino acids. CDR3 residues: CASSSRDRGTYEQYF. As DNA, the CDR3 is TGTGCCAGCAGTTCCCGGGACAGGGGAACCTACGAGCAGTACTTC.

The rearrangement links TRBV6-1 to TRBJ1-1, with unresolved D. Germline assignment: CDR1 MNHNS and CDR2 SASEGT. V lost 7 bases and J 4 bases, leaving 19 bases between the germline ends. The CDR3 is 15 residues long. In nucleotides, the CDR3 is TGTGCCAGCAAGGTTCTTCCAGGAGTCGGCACTGAAGCTTTCTTT. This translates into CASKVLPGVGTEAFF.

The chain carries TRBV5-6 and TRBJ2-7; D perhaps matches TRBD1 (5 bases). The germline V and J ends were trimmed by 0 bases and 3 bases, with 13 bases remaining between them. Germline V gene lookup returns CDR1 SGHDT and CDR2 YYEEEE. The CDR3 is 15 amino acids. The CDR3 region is CASSLAGHNGYEQYF. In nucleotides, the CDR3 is TGTGCCAGCAGCTTGGCCGGACACAACGGCTACGAGCAGTACTTC.

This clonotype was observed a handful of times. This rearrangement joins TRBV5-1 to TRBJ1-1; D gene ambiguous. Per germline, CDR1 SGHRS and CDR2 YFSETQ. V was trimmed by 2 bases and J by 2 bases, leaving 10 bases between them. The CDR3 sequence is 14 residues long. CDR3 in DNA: TGCGCCAGCAGCTTTTTGCAGGCCAACACTGAAGCTTTCTTT. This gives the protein CASSFLQANTEAFF.

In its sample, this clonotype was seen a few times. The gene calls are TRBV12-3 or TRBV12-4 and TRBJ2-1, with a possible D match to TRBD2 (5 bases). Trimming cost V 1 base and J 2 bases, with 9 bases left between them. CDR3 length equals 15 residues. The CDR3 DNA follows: TGTGCCAGCAGTTTAGTGGACTCCCCCTACAATGAGCAGTTCTTC. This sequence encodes CASSLVDSPYNEQFF.

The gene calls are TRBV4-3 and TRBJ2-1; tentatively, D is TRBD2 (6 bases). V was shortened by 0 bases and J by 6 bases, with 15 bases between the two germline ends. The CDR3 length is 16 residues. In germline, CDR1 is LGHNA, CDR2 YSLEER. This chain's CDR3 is CASSQDPLTGANEQFF. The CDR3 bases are TGCGCCAGCAGCCAAGATCCCCTGACGGGAGCCAATGAGCAGTTCTTC.

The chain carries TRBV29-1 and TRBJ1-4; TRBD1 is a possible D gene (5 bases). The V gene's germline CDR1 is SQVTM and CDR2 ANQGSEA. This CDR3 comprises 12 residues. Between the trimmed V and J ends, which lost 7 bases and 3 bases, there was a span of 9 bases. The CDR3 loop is CSGGAANEKLFF. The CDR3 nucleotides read TGCAGCGGCGGGGCGGCTAATGAAAAACTGTTTTTT.

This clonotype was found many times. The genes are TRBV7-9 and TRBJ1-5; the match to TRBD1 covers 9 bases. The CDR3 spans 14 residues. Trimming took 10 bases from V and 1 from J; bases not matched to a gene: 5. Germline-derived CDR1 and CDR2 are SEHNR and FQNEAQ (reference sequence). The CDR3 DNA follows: TGTGCCACCTGGACAGGGGCCAGCAATCAGCCCCAGCATTTT. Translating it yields CATWTGASNQPQHF.

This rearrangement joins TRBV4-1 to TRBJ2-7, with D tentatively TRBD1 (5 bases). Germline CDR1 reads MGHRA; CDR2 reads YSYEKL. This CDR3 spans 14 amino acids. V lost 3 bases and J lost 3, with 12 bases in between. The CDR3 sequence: CASSHDSGNYEQYF. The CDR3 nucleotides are TGCGCCAGCAGCCACGACTCAGGGAACTACGAGCAGTACTTC.

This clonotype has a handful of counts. CDR3 in amino acids: CASRAGTGAFVVKNIQYF. The CDR3 DNA reads TGTGCCAGCAGAGCCGGGACAGGGGCTTTCGTTGTCAAAAACATTCAGTACTTC. The V call is TRBV12-3 or TRBV12-4, the J call TRBJ2-4; TRBD1 agrees at 10 bases. Germline trimming cut 6 bases from V and 3 bases from J; bases unmatched to any gene: 14. The CDR3 is 18 amino acids.

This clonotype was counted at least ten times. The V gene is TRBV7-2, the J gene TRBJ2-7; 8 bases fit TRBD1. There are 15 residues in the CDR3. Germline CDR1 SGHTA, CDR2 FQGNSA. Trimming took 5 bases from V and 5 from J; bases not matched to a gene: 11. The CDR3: CASSTHPSDRDEQYF. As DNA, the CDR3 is TGTGCCAGCAGCACACACCCATCGGACAGGGACGAGCAGTACTTC.

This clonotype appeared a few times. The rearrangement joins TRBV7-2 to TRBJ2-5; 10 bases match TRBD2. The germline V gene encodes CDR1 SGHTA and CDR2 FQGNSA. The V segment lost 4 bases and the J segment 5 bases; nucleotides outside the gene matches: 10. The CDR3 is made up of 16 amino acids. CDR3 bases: TGTGCCAGCAGCTCGCCATTAGCGGGAGGAGGGGAGACCCAGTACTTC. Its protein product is CASSSPLAGGGETQYF. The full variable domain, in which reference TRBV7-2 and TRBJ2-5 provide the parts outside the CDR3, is GAGVSQSPSNKVTEKGKDVELRCDPISGHTALYWYRQSLGQGLEFLIYFQGNSAPDKSGLPSDRFSAERTGGSVSTLTIQRTQQEDSAVYLCASSSPLAGGGETQYFGPGTRLLVL.

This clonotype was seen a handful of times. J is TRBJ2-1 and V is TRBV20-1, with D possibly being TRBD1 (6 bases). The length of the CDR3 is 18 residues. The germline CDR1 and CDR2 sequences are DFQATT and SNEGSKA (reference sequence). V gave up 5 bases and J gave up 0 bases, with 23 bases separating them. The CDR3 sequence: CSAWTAEMYPASYNEQFF. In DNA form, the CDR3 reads TGCAGTGCTTGGACAGCGGAAATGTACCCAGCCTCCTACAATGAGCAGTTCTTC.

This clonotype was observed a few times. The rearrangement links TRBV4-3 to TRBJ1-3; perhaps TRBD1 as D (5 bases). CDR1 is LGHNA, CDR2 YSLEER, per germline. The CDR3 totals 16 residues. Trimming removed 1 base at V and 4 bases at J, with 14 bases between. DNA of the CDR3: TGCGCCAGCAGCCAAGGGCTAGGGGTAACGGGAAACACCATATATTTT. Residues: CASSQGLGVTGNTIYF.

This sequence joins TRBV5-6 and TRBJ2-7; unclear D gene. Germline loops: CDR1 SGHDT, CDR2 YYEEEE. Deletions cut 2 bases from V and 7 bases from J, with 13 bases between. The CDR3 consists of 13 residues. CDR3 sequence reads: CASSFRAMREQYF. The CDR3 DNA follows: TGTGCCAGCAGCTTTAGAGCTATGCGGGAGCAGTACTTC.

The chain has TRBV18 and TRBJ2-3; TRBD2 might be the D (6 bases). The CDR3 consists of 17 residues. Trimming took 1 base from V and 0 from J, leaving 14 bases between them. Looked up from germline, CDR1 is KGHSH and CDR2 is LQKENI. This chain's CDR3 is CASSPLASAESTDTQYF. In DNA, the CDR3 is TGTGCCAGCTCACCACTGGCTAGCGCGGAAAGCACAGATACGCAGTATTTT.

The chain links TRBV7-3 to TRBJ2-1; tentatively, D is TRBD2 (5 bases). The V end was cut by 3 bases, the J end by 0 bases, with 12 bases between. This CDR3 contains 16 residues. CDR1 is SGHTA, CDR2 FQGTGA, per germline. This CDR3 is CASSLSGDASYNEQFF. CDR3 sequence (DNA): TGTGCCAGCAGCTTGAGCGGAGACGCCTCCTACAATGAGCAGTTCTTC.

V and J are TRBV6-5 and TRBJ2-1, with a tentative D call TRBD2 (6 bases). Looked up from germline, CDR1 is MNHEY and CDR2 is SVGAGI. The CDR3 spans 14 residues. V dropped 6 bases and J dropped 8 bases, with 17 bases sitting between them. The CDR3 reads CASRLGTPGDEQFF. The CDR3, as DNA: TGTGCCAGCAGACTCGGGACTCCCGGGGATGAGCAGTTCTTC.

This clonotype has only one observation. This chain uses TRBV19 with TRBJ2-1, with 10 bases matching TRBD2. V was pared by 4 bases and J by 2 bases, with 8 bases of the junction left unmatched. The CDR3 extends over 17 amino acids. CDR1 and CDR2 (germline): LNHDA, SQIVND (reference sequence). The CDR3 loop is CASSTSGSHGPYNEQFF. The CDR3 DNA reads TGTGCCAGTAGTACTAGCGGGAGTCACGGACCCTACAATGAGCAGTTCTTC.

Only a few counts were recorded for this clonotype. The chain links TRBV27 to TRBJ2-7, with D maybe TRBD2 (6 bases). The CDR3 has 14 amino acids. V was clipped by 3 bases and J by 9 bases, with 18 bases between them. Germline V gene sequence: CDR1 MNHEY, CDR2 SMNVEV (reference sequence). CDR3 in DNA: TGTGCCAGCAGTTTCGGGAGATCTACGATTGGGCAGTACTTC. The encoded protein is CASSFGRSTIGQYF.